This TCR beta chain came from a study of T cell repertoires in ileal Crohn's disease (dated by TCRdb to about 2019). Notes on the research overall: At the time of surgery, 35% to 40% of patients were active smokers, and the median duration of disease was approximately 8 years. Roughly half of the patients were given postoperative therapy, with around eleven receiving thiopurines and under 20 receiving anti-TNF agents. A total of 170 or so mucosal samples from about 50 patients were sequenced, with samples obtained at several locations on the surgical specimen and at postoperative endoscopy. A Rutgeerts score above i0 was used to define endoscopic postoperative recurrence. All patients had surgery for a complication: stricturing disease in 61% and penetrating disease in roughly 40%. The M6 samples were biopsies of the neoterminal ileum collected during postoperative colonoscopy. The TCR repertoire was analysed in fewer than 65 patients with Crohn's disease drawn from a prospective multicentre cohort. The study ran alongside a multicentre cohort designed to identify predictors of early endoscopic recurrence after ileocolonic resection. General study outcomes and caveats: The timing of postoperative endoscopy varied within the first year after surgery, and the median delay was approximately 7 months. Endoscopic recurrence was found to be associated with higher high-frequency clone percentages at surgery, and recurrence was observed in all patients with clonality above 26.8% (18/57). Mucosal CD4 and CD8 T cells were sorted and sequenced only in a subgroup of patients, the size of which was not stated. Compared with CD4 T cells, sorted CD8 T cells held more high-frequency clones, which suggests that the mucosal expansions were mostly CD8. A significantly higher proportion of clonal expansions was observed in active smokers at surgery than in non-smokers (about 25% vs 20%, p=0.02).

This clone is a singleton in its sample. What antigen it recognizes has not been identified. Base qualities are not at hand, and no much larger clone is one base apart. What the time point label conveys for this sample: neoterminal ileum biopsy at postoperative endoscopy, about 6 months after surgery. To be eligible, patients had to be adults with ileal or ileocolonic Crohn's disease and an indication for ileocolonic resection. Before DNA extraction, whole ileal mucosal biopsies were kept frozen at -80 degrees C. Genomic DNA was isolated from frozen whole biopsies using a TRizol-based method, and the DNA was quantified with a NanoDrop 2000 spectrophotometer. In the germline V gene, CDR1 corresponds to SNHLY and CDR2 to FYNNEI. Including the terminal cysteine and phenylalanine, the CDR3 comprises 15 residues. The retained sequence is limited to the CDR3, 45 bases, with the frame set at the first base. The V end loses 4 bases and the J end loses 0 bases, and a stretch of 11 bases separates them.

Roughly 500 nanograms of biopsy DNA per sample were submitted for commercial TCRB immunosequencing. Adaptive Biotechnology amplified CDR3 regions from genomic DNA with a two-step multiplex PCR that controlled for amplification bias. The first PCR used primers for every V and J gene segment; the second PCR added barcodes and Illumina adapters. An Illumina instrument was used to sequence the CDR3 libraries. The source study handled its data this way. Analysis combined the vendor-provided pipelines with custom analysis of raw data in R/Bioconductor under R version 3.3.0. Clonality, which ranges from 0 to 1, was calculated as the inverse of the normalised Shannon entropy across all productive clones. High-frequency clones were defined as the share of the repertoire occupied by the top 100 clones, with only clones passing a 95% confidence test being retained. Repertoire diversity was measured with the Simpson index, and overlap between samples was measured with the Morisita-Horn index. Held by TCRdb, this immuneACCESS table contains in-frame sequences only and omits some clones. Under half of the omission traces to an unresolved V gene where checked; the cause of the rest is unknown. V and J calls and clone size are those listed in that table; D and trimming were worked out from the DNA. The sample records approximately 3,700 clones, about 71% of which are singletons. The leading ten clones occupy around 8.1% of the sample.

The chain joins TRBV2 to TRBJ2-3, with no confidently assigned D gene. The clonotype was recovered from an adult with Crohn's disease. Sample: ileal tissue. The bases read TGTGCCAGCAGTGTAGAGAGATCTAGCACAGATACGCAGTATTTT. Its protein reads: CASSVERSSTDTQYF.